This T cell receptor beta chain was documented in a study of radiation and T cells in renal cell carcinoma. Background on the study: Nephrectomy followed 15 Gy stereotactic body radiation by 4 weeks. Study results and caveats: No pretreatment tumor biopsies were available for baseline clonotypes.

Stated time point: baseline pretreatment blood. As for treatment: 15 Gy SBRT to primary tumor, nephrectomy 4 weeks later. The patient's renal cell carcinoma had clear cell pathology. Method: immunoSEQ multiplex PCR; TCRdb's copy keeps in-frame clones and lacks some. The data contain about 140,000 clones, around 78% of them seen just once; the ten biggest clones take up around 25%. Worth noting for this clone: The antigen is not known.

Germline CDR1 SNHLY, CDR2 FYNNEI. The CDR3 extends over 15 amino acids. V was shortened by 3 bases and J by 10 bases, with 21 bases between the two germline ends. The sequence came from a woman aged 45-60 years with renal cell carcinoma. The sample was blood, taken from a patient whose treatment included radiotherapy and nephrectomy. V is TRBV2 and J is TRBJ1-2; D gene ambiguous. In DNA form, the CDR3 reads TGTGCCAGCAGTGATCCAGCAGGCGTGGTGCTTGTCTACACCTTC. Amino acids: CASSDPAGVVLVYTF.